The 32 T cell receptor beta chains below were found in one sample sequenced in a study of blood T cell repertoires in COVID-19 (dated by TCRdb to 2020 to 2022). Library prep was done by the immunoSEQ multiplex PCR assay. TCRdb obtained this table from immuneACCESS and retained in-frame rearrangements with V and J assigned. These tables miss some clones; where compared with another copy, unresolved V genes account for less than half of the shortfall, and the remainder is unexplained. A total of 200,000 to 250,000 clones appear in this sample, approximately 89% of them only once. Around 3.8% of the sample comes from the top ten. The sample consisted of PBMCs or T cells enriched from blood (not recorded which). The receptors shown here come from a woman in her twenties or thirties who had been exposed to COVID-19.

The rearrangement uses TRBV11-3 and TRBJ2-1, with D unclear. Germline V CDR1 and CDR2: SGHNT, YENEEA. The length of the CDR3 is 15 residues. V was shortened by 2 bases and J by 2 bases, with 10 bases between the two germline ends. CDR3 bases: TGTGCCAGCAGCTTAATCCCGGGTGCCTACAATGAGCAGTTCTTC. Its translation is CASSLIPGAYNEQFF.

V is TRBV11-3 and J is TRBJ2-3, with D maybe TRBD2 (6 bases). CDR1 is SGHNT, CDR2 YENEEA, per germline. V lost 5 bases, J lost 5 bases, and 17 bases lay in between. This CDR3 has 15 residues. The CDR3 region is CASSQRGGVGDTQYF. The DNA of the CDR3 is TGTGCCAGCAGCCAAAGAGGCGGGGTTGGAGATACGCAGTATTTT.

The rearrangement joins TRBV5-1 to TRBJ2-7, with 8 bases fitting TRBD2. This CDR3 contains 14 residues. Germline V gene lookup returns CDR1 SGHRS and CDR2 YFSETQ. J gave up 5 bases and V 0 bases, and 4 bases lay outside the gene matches. The CDR3 nucleotides are TGCGCCAGCAGCTTGGGAGCGGGAGTCAACGAGCAGTACTTC. This sequence encodes CASSLGAGVNEQYF. Full variable domain (missing parts from reference TRBV5-1 and TRBJ2-7): KAGVTQTPRYLIKTRGQQVTLSCSPISGHRSVSWYQQTPGQGLQFLFEYFSETQRNKGNFPGRFSGRQFSNSRSEMNVSTLELGDSALYLCASSLGAGVNEQYFGPGTRLTVT.

The V gene is TRBV19, the J gene TRBJ2-4, with D tentatively TRBD2 (6 bases). Germline CDR1 reads LNHDA; CDR2 reads SQIVND (reference sequence). CDR3 size: 18 residues. V was pared by 6 bases and J by 0 bases, with 21 bases between. The CDR3: CASSDMWRGPLAKNIQYF. As DNA, the CDR3 is TGTGCCAGTAGCGATATGTGGCGGGGACCACTAGCCAAAAACATTCAGTACTTC.

V gene TRBV5-1 combines with J gene TRBJ1-2; TRBD1 is a possible D gene (5 bases). Germline CDR1 is SGHRS and CDR2 is YFSETQ. V was trimmed by 4 bases and J by 10 bases, leaving 14 bases between them. The length of the CDR3 is 12 residues. The CDR3 loop is CASSRGGEDYTF. In nucleotides, the CDR3 is TGCGCCAGCAGCCGAGGAGGGGAGGACTACACCTTC.

This chain uses TRBV18 with TRBJ2-1, with D perhaps TRBD2 (5 bases). The length of the CDR3 is 17 residues. Germline values: CDR1 KGHSH, CDR2 LQKENI. V lost 3 bases to trimming and J lost 4 bases, with 19 bases between them. Here the CDR3 DNA reads TGTGCCAGCTCACCGTCGACTTCCCGAGGGCGATACAATGAGCAGTTCTTC. This gives the protein CASSPSTSRGRYNEQFF.

V and J are TRBV5-1 and TRBJ2-5, with 7 positions matching TRBD2. The J segment lost 1 base and the V segment lost 0 bases, leaving 3 bases of the junction unmatched. The CDR3 covers 15 residues. Germline lookup yields CDR1 SGHRS and CDR2 YFSETQ. CDR3 sequence: CASSLAPSGQETQYF. The CDR3 DNA sequence: TGCGCCAGCAGCTTGGCCCCTAGCGGCCAAGAGACCCAGTACTTC.

This clone was recorded a few times. V gene TRBV15 combines with J gene TRBJ2-7; D is perhaps TRBD1 (6 bases). Germline assignment: CDR1 LNHNV and CDR2 YYDKDF (reference sequence). The CDR3 is 14 amino acids. V gave up 3 bases and J gave up 2 bases, with 11 bases separating them. The CDR3 region is CATSRGDTAYEQYF. CDR3 sequence (DNA): TGTGCCACCAGCAGGGGGGACACCGCCTACGAGCAGTACTTC. The variable domain in full, completed from reference TRBV15 and TRBJ2-7, reads DAMVIQNPRYQVTQFGKPVTLSCSQTLNHNVMYWYQQKSSQAPKLLFHYYDKDFNNEADTPDNFQSRRPNTSFCFLDIRSPGLGDTAMYLCATSRGDTAYEQYFGPGTRLTVT.

The chain's CDR3 is CASSKPGQLNYGYTF. CDR3 DNA sequence: TGTGCCAGCAGTAAACCGGGACAGCTAAACTATGGCTACACCTTC. The V and J genes are TRBV2 and TRBJ1-2; the match to TRBD1 covers 7 bases. V trimming: 5 bases; J trimming: 2 bases; junction bases outside the gene matches: 8. Per germline, CDR1 SNHLY and CDR2 FYNNEI. This CDR3 spans 15 amino acids.

V is TRBV7-2 and J is TRBJ2-5, with 14 bases fitting TRBD2. V shed 1 base, J shed 5 bases, and the junction held 12 bases outside the gene matches. The CDR3 contains 19 residues. CDR1 and CDR2 (germline): SGHTA, FQGNSA. The CDR3 reads CASSLGGGLAGEFRETQYF. CDR3 bases: TGTGCCAGCAGCTTAGGAGGGGGACTAGCGGGAGAATTTCGGGAGACCCAGTACTTC.

This clone is a singleton in its sample. The CDR3, as DNA: TGTGCCAGCAGCCCCCGACAGGGGAGCACTAATGAAAAACTGTTTTTT. The encoded protein is CASSPRQGSTNEKLFF. The chain is built from TRBV9 and TRBJ1-4; 8 bases agree with TRBD1. Unmatched junction bases numbered 7, after V lost 4 bases and J lost 2 bases. This CDR3 contains 16 residues. CDR1 SGDLS and CDR2 YYNGEE come from the germline V gene.

The gene calls are TRBV7-9 and TRBJ2-7; 8 nucleotides match TRBD2. J gave up 6 bases and V 1 base, and 8 bases lay outside the gene matches. The CDR3 runs to 15 residues. Germline CDR1 reads SEHNR; CDR2 reads FQNEAQ (reference sequence). CDR3 coding DNA: TGTGCCAGCAGCTTAGACGGGACTAGATTAAGCGAGCAGTACTTC. This translates into CASSLDGTRLSEQYF.

This chain connects TRBV19 to TRBJ2-2; a possible D gene is TRBD2 (6 bases). V was shortened by 5 bases and J by 5 bases, with 18 bases between the two germline ends. This CDR3 has 16 residues. Germline V gene lookup returns CDR1 LNHDA and CDR2 SQIVND (reference sequence). CDR3 nucleotide sequence: TGTGCCAGTAGTCCTGGGTCGGGAGTTGGGACCGGGGAGCTGTTTTTT. Translated, it gives CASSPGSGVGTGELFF.

On this clone: Other DNA sequences of this sample code for an identical CDR3. The CDR3 protein is CASSLRGGTEAFF. The CDR3 DNA reads as TGTGCCAGCAGCTTGCGGGGGGGCACTGAAGCTTTCTTT. The chain has TRBV5-4 and TRBJ1-1; possible D gene TRBD1, 5 bases. The CDR3 is 13 residues long. Germline CDR1 and CDR2: SGHNT and YYREEE (reference sequence). The ends were cut back, 1 base at V and 4 bases at J, with 8 bases in the middle. Full variable domain (missing parts from reference TRBV5-4 and TRBJ1-1): ETGVTQSPTHLIKTRGQQVTLRCSSQSGHNTVSWYQQALGQGPQFIFQYYREEENGRGNFPPRFSGLQFPNYSSELNVNALELDDSALYLCASSLRGGTEAFFGQGTRLTVV.

The rearrangement links TRBV4-2 to TRBJ2-1; tentatively, D is TRBD2 (6 bases). Germline CDR1 reads LGHNA; CDR2 reads YNFKEQ. The germline V and J ends were trimmed by 5 bases and 2 bases, with 13 bases remaining between them. CDR3 size: 15 residues. The CDR3 sequence is CASSSSGGTYNEQFF. The CDR3 DNA sequence: TGTGCCAGCAGCTCCTCTGGGGGGACCTACAATGAGCAGTTCTTC.

The gene calls are TRBV5-1 and TRBJ2-5, with D perhaps matching TRBD2 (6 bases). Deletions cut 7 bases from V and 2 bases from J, with 18 bases between. The CDR3 length is 15 residues. Germline V gene data show CDR1 as SGHRS and CDR2 as YFSETQ. The CDR3 loop is CASSGGISLQETQYF. CDR3 DNA sequence: TGCGCCAGCTCAGGAGGGATTTCCCTACAAGAGACCCAGTACTTC. The variable domain in full, with the rest retrieved from reference TRBV5-1 and TRBJ2-5, is KAGVTQTPRYLIKTRGQQVTLSCSPISGHRSVSWYQQTPGQGLQFLFEYFSETQRNKGNFPGRFSGRQFSNSRSEMNVSTLELGDSALYLCASSGGISLQETQYFGPGTRLLVL.

The gene calls are TRBV28 and TRBJ1-6; 8 bases align to TRBD1. After removal of 5 bases from V and 9 bases from J, the junction contained 9 bases not matched to a gene. The CDR3 totals 15 residues. CDR1 and CDR2 from the germline V gene are MDHEN and SYDVKM. The CDR3 here is CASSTSGGIVSPLHF. Written as DNA, the CDR3 is TGTGCCAGCAGTACCTCAGGGGGCATCGTTTCACCCCTCCACTTT.

V usage is TRBV5-6 and J usage is TRBJ1-6, with 8 bases aligning to TRBD1. The V segment lost 5 bases and the J segment 6 bases; nucleotides outside the gene matches: 10. The V gene's germline CDR1 is SGHDT and CDR2 YYEEEE. This CDR3 has 16 amino acids. CDR3 protein: CASSSVGQGGNSPLHF. The CDR3 DNA reads as TGTGCCAGCAGTTCTGTTGGACAGGGTGGTAATTCACCCCTCCACTTT.

The rearrangement links TRBV6-1 to TRBJ1-1, with a tentative D call TRBD1 (5 bases). The CDR3 is 15 amino acids. Germline V lookup: CDR1 MNHNS, CDR2 SASEGT. V gave up 1 base and J gave up 4 bases, with 13 bases separating them. CDR3 residues: CASSEGRQGGTEAFF. As DNA, the CDR3 is TGTGCCAGCAGTGAAGGCCGGCAGGGAGGCACTGAAGCTTTCTTT.

Comment on this clone: Different DNA sequences within this sample yield the same CDR3. The chain recombines TRBV5-1 with TRBJ1-1; 7 nucleotides agree with TRBD1. The CDR3 totals 14 residues. The V gene end was trimmed by 0 bases and the J gene end by 1 base; junction bases not matched to a gene: 0. Germline V gives CDR1 SGHRS, CDR2 YFSETQ. CDR3 DNA: TGCGCCAGCAGCTTGGACAGGGGGAACACTGAAGCTTTCTTT. Translated, it gives CASSLDRGNTEAFF.

The gene calls are TRBV3-1 (or the pseudogene TRBV3-2) and TRBJ2-5; 12 nucleotides align to TRBD2. The V segment lost 1 base and the J segment 4 bases; nucleotides outside the gene matches: 7. The CDR3 is 17 residues long. CDR1 and CDR2 from the germline V gene are LGHDT and YNNKEL (reference sequence). CDR3 protein: CASSQVPPSGRAETQYF. The CDR3, as DNA: TGTGCCAGCAGCCAAGTGCCTCCTAGCGGGAGGGCAGAGACCCAGTACTTC.

The chain links TRBV19 to TRBJ1-1; D is unresolved. This CDR3 has 13 amino acids. CDR1 is LNHDA, CDR2 SQIVND, per germline (reference sequence). V dropped 2 bases and J dropped 1 base, with 5 bases sitting between them. The DNA for the CDR3 is TGTGCCAGTAGTATAAAGAGGAACACTGAAGCTTTCTTT. The encoded protein is CASSIKRNTEAFF.

This clone has just one count. The chain joins TRBV7-9 to TRBJ1-1, with D maybe TRBD1 (6 bases). Germline V gene lookup returns CDR1 SEHNR and CDR2 FQNEAQ (reference sequence). The V gene lost 5 bases and the J gene lost 2 bases, with 15 bases spanning the gap. The CDR3 has 15 amino acids. CDR3 region: CASSGTGITNTEAFF. CDR3 nucleotides: TGTGCCAGCAGCGGTACAGGGATTACAAACACTGAAGCTTTCTTT.

This chain uses TRBV10-2 with TRBJ2-7; 7 nucleotides line up with TRBD2. This CDR3 has 13 amino acids. Per germline, CDR1 WSHSY and CDR2 SAAADI. V dropped 7 bases and J dropped 3; count of bases not matched to a gene: 6. In DNA, the CDR3 is TGCGCCAGCACTGCGGGAGTAGGCTACGAGCAGTACTTC. Protein sequence: CASTAGVGYEQYF.

This clone was seen more than once but under ten times. The V and J genes are TRBV12-3 or TRBV12-4 and TRBJ2-2; D not certain. The CDR3 is 12 residues long. The germline V and J ends were trimmed by 3 bases and 6 bases, with 5 bases remaining between them. Here the CDR3 reads CASSFGPGELFF. The CDR3 DNA sequence: TGTGCCAGCAGTTTTGGGCCCGGGGAGCTGTTTTTT.

The chain carries TRBV5-5 and TRBJ2-3; the D is unclear. The ends were cut back, 0 bases at V and 5 bases at J, with 4 bases in the middle. Germline V gives CDR1 SGHKS, CDR2 YYEKEE (reference sequence). There are 12 residues in the CDR3. As DNA, the CDR3 is TGTGCCAGCAGCTTGGAGCGAGATACGCAGTATTTT. This sequence encodes CASSLERDTQYF. The complete variable domain, with remaining parts taken from reference TRBV5-5 and TRBJ2-3, reads DAGVTQSPTHLIKTRGQQVTLRCSPISGHKSVSWYQQVLGQGPQFIFQYYEKEERGRGNFPDRFSARQFPNYSSELNVNALLLGDSALYLCASSLERDTQYFGPGTRLTVL.

The rearrangement uses TRBV19 and TRBJ1-5, with D uncertain. V lost 0 bases and J 0 bases, leaving 6 bases between the germline ends. Germline-derived CDR1 and CDR2 are LNHDA and SQIVND (reference sequence). The CDR3 runs to 15 residues. CDR3 loop: CASSIEFNSNQPQHF. CDR3 in DNA: TGTGCCAGTAGTATAGAATTTAATAGCAATCAGCCCCAGCATTTT.

J is TRBJ2-2 and V is TRBV28; TRBD1 matches 10 bases. The V gene end was trimmed by 1 base and the J gene end by 6 bases; junction bases not matched to a gene: 5. Germline CDR1 and CDR2: MDHEN and SYDVKM. The CDR3 has 16 amino acids. CDR3 loop: CASSLYRTGGPGELFF. The CDR3 DNA reads as TGTGCCAGCAGTTTATATAGGACAGGGGGACCCGGGGAGCTGTTTTTT.

The V and J genes are TRBV2 and TRBJ1-2; no definite D call. Trimming stripped 7 bases from V and 0 bases from J, with 6 bases between. This CDR3 contains 12 residues. CDR1 is SNHLY, CDR2 FYNNEI, per germline. CDR3: CASTGSNYGYTF. The CDR3 bases are TGTGCCAGCACGGGTTCTAACTATGGCTACACCTTC.

This chain connects TRBV9 to TRBJ1-1; 7 positions agree with TRBD1. V was pared by 2 bases and J by 1 base, with 2 bases of the junction left unmatched. The CDR3 covers 14 residues. Germline CDR1 SGDLS, CDR2 YYNGEE. CDR3 nucleotide sequence: TGTGCCAGCAGCGTCAGGACAGGGAACACTGAAGCTTTCTTT. It encodes CASSVRTGNTEAFF.

V is TRBV3-1 (or the pseudogene TRBV3-2) and J is TRBJ2-7; 12 nucleotides align to TRBD2. Per the germline V gene, CDR1 is LGHDT and CDR2 is YNNKEL (reference sequence). With 4 bases clipped from V and 3 bases from J, the junction kept 7 bases outside the gene matches. This CDR3 has 16 residues. CDR3 in amino acids: CASSPGLAGKNYEQYF. The CDR3, as DNA: TGTGCCAGCAGCCCCGGACTAGCGGGAAAAAACTACGAGCAGTACTTC.

The rearrangement links TRBV28 to TRBJ2-7, with 11 bases aligning to TRBD2. Germline CDR1 and CDR2: MDHEN and SYDVKM. The CDR3 is made up of 17 amino acids. V lost 4 bases and J lost 3; bases outside the gene matches: 11. CDR3 in DNA: TGTGCCAGCAGTTCCCTCCTAGCGGGAGGCCTTTTCTACGAGCAGTACTTC. The encoded protein is CASSSLLAGGLFYEQYF.